What follows are 9 T cell receptor beta chains derived from one specimen sequenced in a study of shared clonotypes between healthy human individuals. Sequencing was performed with immunoSEQ multiplex PCR; in TCRdb, only in-frame clones are kept and a portion is missing. The sample holds 1,400,000 or so clones, 98% seen once. The sequenced material came from naive CD4+ T cells sorted from blood. The subset: CD45RA+ positively selected. The receptors were gathered from a man aged 30 to 39 in good health.

The rearrangement uses TRBV6-5 and TRBJ2-7; D could derive from TRBD1 or TRBD2 (5 bases each). V was cut by 2 bases and J by 7 bases, with 15 bases left in between. This CDR3 is built from 14 residues. Germline CDR1 is MNHEY and CDR2 is SVGAGI. The CDR3 bases are TGTGCCAGCAGTTACGAGGGACCGGTCTCAGAGCAGTACTTC. It is translated as CASSYEGPVSEQYF.

The chain uses TRBV5-1 and TRBJ2-1; 11 bases agree with TRBD2. V gave up 3 bases and J gave up 7 bases; unmatched junction bases: 6. The CDR3 is made up of 15 amino acids. Germline V gene lookup returns CDR1 SGHRS and CDR2 YFSETQ. The CDR3 DNA is TGCGCCAGCAGCTCCGGTAGCGGGAGGGCAAATGAGCAGTTCTTC. It encodes CASSSGSGRANEQFF.

The chain has TRBV19 and TRBJ1-5, with TRBD1 identical over 7 bases. CDR1 is LNHDA and CDR2 is SQIVND in the germline V gene (reference sequence). Trimming at V came to 5 bases and at J to 0 bases, leaving 7 bases not matched to a gene. The CDR3 is made up of 16 amino acids. The CDR3 region has the DNA TGTGCCAGTAGTGCGGGACAGCTCTATAGCAATCAGCCCCAGCATTTT. Protein: CASSAGQLYSNQPQHF.

This clone was seen just once. This rearrangement joins TRBV10-1 to TRBJ2-1, with 7 bases identical to TRBD1. CDR3 length equals 16 residues. Germline assignment: CDR1 WNHNN and CDR2 SYGVQD (reference sequence). V was clipped by 5 bases and J by 0 bases; unmatched bases: 7. In nucleotides, the CDR3 is TGCGCCAGCAGTCTAGGACAGGCAAGCTCCTACAATGAGCAGTTCTTC. Its translation: CASSLGQASSYNEQFF.

A remark on this clone: This CDR3 is also generated by other DNA sequences in the sample. The chain couples TRBV7-2 to TRBJ2-5; D remains ambiguous. The germline V and J ends were trimmed by 6 bases and 2 bases, with 13 bases remaining between them. The CDR3 length is 14 residues. Germline V gene lookup returns CDR1 SGHTA and CDR2 FQGNSA. CDR3 sequence (DNA): TGTGCCAGCAGTCTGTCCCGCGCGCAAGAGACCCAGTACTTC. Translated: CASSLSRAQETQYF.

As concerns this clone: Sequence at one end of the junction differs from germline and may be a read error. The chain is built from TRBV5-4 and TRBJ2-3, with a tentative D call TRBD2 (6 bases). This CDR3 has 12 amino acids. Germline CDR1 is SGHNT and CDR2 is YYREEE (reference sequence). CDR3 amino acids: CASSQERVDEDF. CDR3 DNA sequence: TGTGCCAGCAGCCAAGAGCGGGTGGACGAGGATTTT.

This clone was recorded only once. The V and J genes are TRBV6-1 and TRBJ1-3; 9 bases are shared with TRBD1. CDR3 length: 15 residues. Trimming at V came to 6 bases and at J to 1 base, leaving 4 bases not matched to a gene. Germline CDR1 is MNHNS and CDR2 is SASEGT. In DNA form, the CDR3 reads TGTGCCAGCAGGAAGACAGGGGGATCTGGAAACACCATATATTTT. Protein product: CASRKTGGSGNTIYF.

The gene calls are TRBV5-1 and TRBJ2-5; 8 bases are a match to TRBD1. The CDR3 totals 16 residues. Per germline, CDR1 SGHRS and CDR2 YFSETQ. V lost 1 base and J lost 4; bases outside the gene matches: 9. The CDR3 reads CASSLTSDRDRETQYF. In DNA form, the CDR3 reads TGCGCCAGCAGCTTGACTTCGGACAGGGATAGAGAGACCCAGTACTTC.

The chain is built from TRBV7-2 and TRBJ2-2; 9 bases fit TRBD1. Unmatched junction bases numbered 3, after V lost 4 bases and J lost 6 bases. Germline lookup yields CDR1 SGHTA and CDR2 FQGNSA. There are 14 residues in the CDR3. CDR3 in DNA: TGTGCCAGCAGCTCTCGGACAGGGGCCGGGGAGCTGTTTTTT. This encodes CASSSRTGAGELFF. Full variable domain (remainder filled in from reference TRBV7-2 and TRBJ2-2): GAGVSQSPSNKVTEKGKDVELRCDPISGHTALYWYRQSLGQGLEFLIYFQGNSAPDKSGLPSDRFSAERTGGSVSTLTIQRTQQEDSAVYLCASSSRTGAGELFFGEGSRLTVL.